The 21 T cell receptor beta chains below were found in one sample sequenced in a study of PD-1 blockade in classical Hodgkin lymphoma (dated by TCRdb to the early 2020s). Library method: the immunoSEQ multiplex PCR assay. TCRdb holds this immuneACCESS table with in-frame rearrangements only. Some clones are missing; in checked studies, unresolved V genes explain under half, and the rest has no known cause. For this sample the table gives about 30,000 clones, of which roughly 70% were detected only once. 13% to 15% of the sample is in the top ten clones. The sample's time point, from its label and the paper: cycle 2 day 1 (C2D1) of nivolumab. Every trial patient had relapsed after autologous stem cell transplantation, and cohorts A, B and C differed in prior brentuximab vedotin exposure. This material consisted of peripheral blood mononuclear cells (PBMCs), taken before the second cycle of nivolumab. The origin of the receptors is a human donor with classical Hodgkin lymphoma.

The rearrangement uses TRBV9 and TRBJ2-1; TRBD2 agrees at 10 bases. This CDR3 has 17 residues. Germline assignment: CDR1 SGDLS and CDR2 YYNGEE. V lost 3 bases and J lost 6; bases outside the gene matches: 12. The CDR3 sequence is CASSAMGASGGPNEQFF. The DNA of the CDR3 is TGTGCCAGCAGCGCGATGGGGGCTAGCGGGGGCCCCAATGAGCAGTTCTTC.

The CDR3 DNA follows: TGTGCCAGCAGTTCTACCCCGTTCGGGGAGCTGTTTTTT. It encodes CASSSTPFGELFF. The chain employs TRBV6-5 and TRBJ2-2; D is unresolved. The germline gives CDR1 MNHEY, CDR2 SVGAGI. The V end was cut by 4 bases, the J end by 7 bases, with 10 bases between. The CDR3 extends over 13 amino acids.

This chain joins TRBV27 and TRBJ1-5; 7 positions agree with TRBD1. V shed 3 bases, J shed 3 bases, and the junction held 5 bases outside the gene matches. From germline, CDR1 is MNHEY and CDR2 SMNVEV (reference sequence). This CDR3 comprises 15 residues. CDR3 sequence (DNA): TGTGCCAGCAGTTTTACAGGGGCCTTCAATCAGCCCCAGCATTTT. This translates into CASSFTGAFNQPQHF.

The chain uses TRBV7-2 and TRBJ1-6; tentatively, D is TRBD1 (5 bases). The CDR3 covers 12 residues. CDR1 is SGHTA and CDR2 is FQGNSA in the germline V gene. With 1 base removed from V and 13 bases from J, the gap between germline ends came to 8 bases. The CDR3 DNA follows: TGTGCCAGCAGCTTAGGGGGCGGGCCCCTCCACTTT. Amino acid sequence: CASSLGGGPLHF.

This chain uses TRBV20-1 with TRBJ1-2, with a weak D call TRBD1 (6 bases). V shed 4 bases and J shed 5 bases, with 8 bases lying between them. The CDR3 extends over 11 amino acids. Germline lookup yields CDR1 DFQATT and CDR2 SNEGSKA (reference sequence). The CDR3 DNA sequence: TGCAGTGCTACAGGGGAGTATGGCTACACCTTC. This gives the protein CSATGEYGYTF.

The chain uses TRBV28 and TRBJ1-2; a possible D gene is TRBD1 (5 bases). Germline V gene sequence: CDR1 MDHEN, CDR2 SYDVKM. Trimming cost V 6 bases and J 5 bases, with 13 bases left between them. The CDR3 contains 13 residues. The CDR3 nucleotides read TGTGCCAGCAGCTCCCCAGAGGGGTATGGCTACACCTTC. Its protein is CASSSPEGYGYTF.

The chain couples TRBV14 to TRBJ2-7; tentative D call: TRBD2 (6 bases). Germline CDR1 SGHDN, CDR2 FVKESK. V was cut by 1 base and J by 6 bases, with 10 bases left in between. The CDR3 sequence is 13 residues long. The DNA of the CDR3 is TGTGCCAGCAGCCAAGTTTTGACTAGCGAGCAGTACGTC. This codes for CASSQVLTSEQYV.

The count of this clone is one. The CDR3 DNA reads TGTGCCAGCAGCAGGAGTTCGAATCAGCCCCAGCATTTT. Protein sequence: CASSRSSNQPQHF. The genes are TRBV6-5 and TRBJ1-5; D is unclear. In germline, CDR1 is MNHEY, CDR2 SVGAGI. There are 13 residues in the CDR3. V lost 6 bases, J lost 4 bases, and 10 bases lay in between.

The V gene is TRBV18, the J gene TRBJ2-7; D is possibly TRBD2 (6 bases). V shed 3 bases and J shed 0 bases, with 12 bases lying between them. CDR1 and CDR2 from the germline V gene are KGHSH and LQKENI. This CDR3 region has 15 residues. The CDR3 sequence is CASSPGGRSSYEQYF. The CDR3 nucleotides are TGTGCCAGCTCACCGGGGGGAAGGAGCTCCTACGAGCAGTACTTC.

The gene calls are TRBV27 and TRBJ1-1; D perhaps matches TRBD1 (5 bases). CDR1 MNHEY and CDR2 SMNVEV come from the germline V gene (reference sequence). This CDR3 has 16 amino acids. The ends were cut back, 6 bases at V and 0 bases at J, with 17 bases in the middle. The CDR3 bases are TGTGCCAGCAGACCCCACCGCGCAGGGATGAACACTGAAGCTTTCTTT. The encoded protein is CASRPHRAGMNTEAFF.

This clone is deemed medium-sized. V gene TRBV6-1 combines with J gene TRBJ2-7; 13 nucleotides agree with TRBD2. Germline-derived CDR1 and CDR2 are MNHNS and SASEGT. This CDR3 contains 21 residues. After removal of 2 bases from V and 6 bases from J, the junction contained 22 bases not matched to a gene. This chain's CDR3 is CASSEILGLAGSPTRVSEQYV. The CDR3 DNA reads TGTGCCAGCAGTGAAATCCTGGGACTAGCGGGGAGCCCCACCAGGGTCTCCGAGCAGTACGTC.

With regard to this clone: Other DNA sequences in this sample translate to the same CDR3. The rearrangement uses TRBV4-3 and TRBJ1-2, with D unclear. Germline V CDR1 and CDR2: LGHNA, YSLEER. V lost 0 bases and J lost 4, with 9 bases in between. This CDR3 is 14 amino acids long. DNA of the CDR3: TGCGCCAGCAGCCAAGATCGGGGTTCCTATGGCTACACCTTC. This translates into CASSQDRGSYGYTF.

The chain recombines TRBV6-6 with TRBJ1-4; no clear D gene. The CDR3 runs 12 residues. V gave up 9 bases and J gave up 1 base, with 6 bases separating them. Germline loops: CDR1 MNHNY, CDR2 SVGAGI (reference sequence). CDR3 nucleotide sequence: TGTGCCAGTCAGCAAACTAATGAAAAACTGTTTTTT. This sequence encodes CASQQTNEKLFF.

The V gene is TRBV4-1, the J gene TRBJ1-5, with no clear D. CDR3 length: 13 amino acids. The V end lost 1 base, the J end lost 5 bases, and 6 bases lay between the germline ends. Germline-derived CDR1 and CDR2 are MGHRA and YSYEKL. The CDR3 region is CASSQVIYQPQHF. CDR3 bases: TGCGCCAGCAGCCAAGTTATCTATCAGCCCCAGCATTTT.

This chain connects TRBV11-1 to TRBJ2-5; D remains ambiguous. Germline CDR1 reads SGHAT; CDR2 reads FQDESV (reference sequence). The CDR3 length is 14 residues. V dropped 1 base and J dropped 5 bases, with 11 bases sitting between them. In DNA form, the CDR3 reads TGTGCCAGCAGCTTAGGGGTGTCGTCGGAGACCCAGTACTTC. This encodes CASSLGVSSETQYF.

V is TRBV4-1 and J is TRBJ2-1; D uncertain. CDR3 length: 17 residues. Germline CDR1 and CDR2: MGHRA and YSYEKL. V was clipped by 3 bases and J by 2 bases, with 17 bases between them. The CDR3 DNA is TGCGCCAGCAGCCAGCTCACGACCATTGGCCCCTACAATGAGCAGTTCTTC. This codes for CASSQLTTIGPYNEQFF.

The chain combines TRBV6-1 with TRBJ1-4; D not certain. There are 14 residues in the CDR3. Per germline, CDR1 MNHNS and CDR2 SASEGT. V lost 6 bases and J 0 bases, leaving 8 bases between the germline ends. The chain's CDR3 is CASSLKSTNEKLFF. CDR3 bases: TGTGCCAGCAGCCTTAAGTCAACTAATGAAAAACTGTTTTTT.

This clone was seen more than once but under ten times. J is TRBJ1-1 and V is TRBV18; tentatively, D is TRBD1 (5 bases). CDR1 KGHSH and CDR2 LQKENI come from the germline V gene. The CDR3 covers 14 residues. The germline V and J ends were trimmed by 2 bases and 3 bases, with 10 bases remaining between them. CDR3 amino acids: CASSPGRGDTEAFF. CDR3 nucleotides: TGTGCCAGCTCACCAGGCAGAGGGGACACTGAAGCTTTCTTT.

The chain recombines TRBV30 with TRBJ1-5; 7 nucleotides match TRBD1. With 5 bases clipped from V and 9 bases from J, the junction kept 10 bases outside the gene matches. The CDR3 contains 13 residues. Germline V gives CDR1 GTSNPN, CDR2 SVGIG (reference sequence). In nucleotides, the CDR3 is TGTGCCTGGGACGACAGGGAAAAGGGGCCCCAGCATTTT. Residues: CAWDDREKGPQHF.

This clone is judged medium-sized. The rearrangement joins TRBV5-1 to TRBJ1-6; D may be TRBD1 (6 bases). This CDR3 has 14 amino acids. Trimming removed 1 base at V and 8 bases at J, with 10 bases between. Germline CDR1 reads SGHRS; CDR2 reads YFSETQ. CDR3 sequence (DNA): TGCGCCAGCAGCTTGAACAGGGAGGATTCACCCCTCCACTTT. Its protein is CASSLNREDSPLHF.

The genes are TRBV10-1 and TRBJ2-3; no firm D call. Trimming shortened V by 4 bases and J by 1 base, and 15 bases separated the two germline ends. This CDR3 comprises 16 residues. From germline, CDR1 is WNHNN and CDR2 SYGVQD (reference sequence). The chain's CDR3 is CASSGGRSSRTDTQYF. CDR3 nucleotide sequence: TGCGCCAGCAGTGGAGGAAGGTCCAGTCGCACAGATACGCAGTATTTT.